This T cell receptor (beta chain) was identified in a study of cytomegalovirus exposure and HLA in healthy donors. Assay: immunoSEQ multiplex PCR; the TCRdb copy retains only in-frame clones and omits some. The table has about 280,000 clones, 86% seen once. A roughly 120-subject validation cohort, separate from the approximately 670-subject first cohort, supplied the donors. Study-wide results and caveats: Rare sequences made up most TCRs, while some public TCRs were found in many donors. One later analysis, an examination of the 100 to 150 validation repertoires, found that first-cohort TCR clusters tended to co-occur in them.

Germline V gene lookup returns CDR1 MGHRA and CDR2 YSYEKL. V was clipped by 1 base and J by 0 bases; unmatched bases: 1. This CDR3 has 15 amino acids. Comment on this clone: The antigen remains unidentified.

The gene calls are TRBV4-1 and TRBJ2-3, with 7 bases that match TRBD2. Sequencing used PBMCs. The receptor's source is a woman between 18 and 29 years old in good health and CMV-seronegative. CDR3: CASSQVLASTDTQYF. CDR3 nucleotides: TGCGCCAGCAGCCAAGTACTAGCGAGCACAGATACGCAGTATTTT.